This T cell receptor (beta chain) was found in a study of OX40 agonist ivuxolimab in advanced cancers. Study-level background: Patients' therapy was ivuxolimab, an antibody that acts as an agonist of OX40 (CD134).

Study-wide points: At doses 0.1 to 3.0 mg/kg, CD4+ and CD8+ clones expanded.

Profiling relied on immunoSEQ multiplex PCR, and the TCRdb table lists in-frame clones only, not all of them. Seen here are some 43,000 clones, roughly 94% observed once, and the top ten hold about 10%. Baseline, cycle 4 day 1, and cycle 7 day 1 were the blood sampling points. In the case of this clone: Its cognate antigen is unknown.

Germline CDR1 reads SGHDT; CDR2 reads YYEEEE. V gave up 4 bases and J gave up 0 bases, with 16 bases separating them. The CDR3 length is 16 residues. The rearrangement uses TRBV5-6 and TRBJ1-1, with D uncertain. This specimen consisted of CD4+ or CD8+ T cells sorted from blood, obtained in a trial of the OX40 agonist ivuxolimab. The source is an adult with an advanced solid tumor such as melanoma, head and neck, liver or kidney cancer. The CDR3 DNA is TGTGCCAGCAGCCCACCCGGAGGGAGCATGAACACTGAAGCTTTCTTT. Amino acids: CASSPPGGSMNTEAFF. Supplemented by reference TRBV5-6 and TRBJ1-1, the full variable domain reads DAGVTQSPTHLIKTRGQQVTLRCSPKSGHDTVSWYQQALGQGPQFIFQYYEEEERQRGNFPDRFSGHQFPNYSSELNVNALLLGDSALYLCASSPPGGSMNTEAFFGQGTRLTVV.